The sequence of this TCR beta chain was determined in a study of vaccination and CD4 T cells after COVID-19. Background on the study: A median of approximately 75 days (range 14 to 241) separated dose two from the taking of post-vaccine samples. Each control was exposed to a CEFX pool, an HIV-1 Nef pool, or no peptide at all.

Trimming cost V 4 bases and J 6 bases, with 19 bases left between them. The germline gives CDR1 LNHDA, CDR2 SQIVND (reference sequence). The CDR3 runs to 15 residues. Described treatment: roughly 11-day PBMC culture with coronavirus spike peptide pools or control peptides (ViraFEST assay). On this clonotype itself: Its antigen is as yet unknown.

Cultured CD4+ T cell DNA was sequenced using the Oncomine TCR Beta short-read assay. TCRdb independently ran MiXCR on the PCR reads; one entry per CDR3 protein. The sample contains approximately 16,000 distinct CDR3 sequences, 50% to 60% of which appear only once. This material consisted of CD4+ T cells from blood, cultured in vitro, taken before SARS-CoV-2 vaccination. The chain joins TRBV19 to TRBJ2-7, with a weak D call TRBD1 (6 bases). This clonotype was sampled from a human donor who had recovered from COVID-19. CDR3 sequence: CASSTPTGRAPEQYF. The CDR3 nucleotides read TGTGCCAGTAGTACTCCGACAGGCCGGGCCCCCGAGCAGTACTTC.